Below are 28 T cell receptor beta chains sequenced from a single sample in a study of regulatory T cells in long-lasting Graves disease. As for time point: persistent/refractory GD, antithyroid drugs over 5 years with positive TRAb. With RNA extracted from PBMCs as input, the TCR library was made. Building the TCR beta libraries relied on iRepertoire HTBI primers, and CDR3 regions underwent Arm-PCR. TCRdb re-called the multiplex PCR reads with MiXCR, one entry per CDR3 protein. The data show roughly 450,000 distinct CDR3 sequences, around 20% seen once. The starting material was peripheral blood mononuclear cells (PBMCs), obtained when the disease was refractory, from a patient treated with antithyroid drugs. These receptors all come from a female donor with Graves disease.

The genes are TRBV29-1 and TRBJ2-2; either TRBD1 or TRBD2 may fit D (7 bases each). Looked up from germline, CDR1 is SQVTM and CDR2 is ANQGSEA. This CDR3 spans 13 amino acids. V was shortened by 6 bases and J by 4 bases, with 12 bases between the two germline ends. CDR3 loop: CSVLRGGTGELFF. The CDR3 DNA reads as TGCAGCGTCCTCAGGGGGGGCACCGGGGAGCTGTTTTTT.

The genes are TRBV19 and TRBJ2-7; tentative D call: TRBD1 (5 bases). V was pared by 4 bases and J by 3 bases, with 19 bases between. The V gene's germline CDR1 is LNHDA and CDR2 SQIVND (reference sequence). The CDR3 totals 16 residues. The CDR3 region has the DNA TGTGCCAGTAGTAAAACAGGTGAATCCCCTCGCTACGAGCAGTACTTC. The encoded protein is CASSKTGESPRYEQYF.

The rearrangement uses TRBV10-3 and TRBJ1-6; the D is unclear. CDR1 and CDR2 (germline): ENHRY, SYGVKD. V was cut by 11 bases and J by 6 bases, with 14 bases left in between. The CDR3 totals 13 residues. The CDR3 here is CAVKTVPNSPLHF. CDR3 in DNA: TGTGCCGTCAAAACGGTGCCTAATTCACCCCTCCACTTT.

On this clonotype: It differs at one base from a far larger clone, so likely a read error. No conserved phenylalanine or tryptophan is present at the end of the CDR3, so a read error is the likely explanation. The chain carries TRBV27 and TRBJ1-1, with 9 bases aligning to TRBD1. The germline V gene has CDR1 MNHEY and CDR2 SMNVEV (reference sequence). The CDR3 extends over 13 amino acids. V was pared by 8 bases and J by 1 base, with 2 bases of the junction left unmatched. CDR3 loop: CASRGQGNTEAFS. CDR3 nucleotide sequence: TGTGCCAGCCGGGGACAGGGGAACACTGAAGCTTTCTCT.

Of note for this clonotype: An end of the junction differs from the germline gene, which may be a read error. This chain joins TRBV11-2 and TRBJ2-7; D unresolved. The length of the CDR3 is 15 residues. Germline loops: CDR1 SGHAT, CDR2 FQNNGV. The CDR3 spells CATSLSVTSTYEQYF. The CDR3 DNA is TGTGCCACCAGCTTATCGGTGACATCAACCTACGAGCAGTACTTC.

Comment on this clonotype: A read error may be the cause here, since a much bigger clone is one base away. The rearrangement joins TRBV24-1 to TRBJ2-7; D remains ambiguous. Deletions cut 2 bases from V and 5 bases from J, with 3 bases between. The CDR3 totals 11 residues. Per the germline V gene, CDR1 is KGHDR and CDR2 is SFDVKD. The CDR3 DNA is TGTGCCACCAGTGATTCCCACGAGCAGTACTTC. Translated: CATSDSHEQYF.

The CDR3 spells CASSYSRGVLVYEQYF. DNA for the CDR3: TGTGCCAGCAGTTACTCTCGCGGGGTTTTGGTCTACGAGCAGTACTTC. This sequence joins TRBV6-5 and TRBJ2-7; TRBD2 might be the D (6 bases). The length of the CDR3 is 16 residues. V dropped 0 bases and J dropped 3 bases, with 15 bases sitting between them. Germline CDR1 is MNHEY and CDR2 is SVGAGI.

The genes are TRBV11-1 and TRBJ2-3, with D possibly TRBD1 on 6 matching bases. Germline V lookup: CDR1 SGHAT, CDR2 FQDESV (reference sequence). The CDR3 totals 15 residues. V lost 5 bases and J 0 bases, leaving 12 bases between the germline ends. The chain's CDR3 is CASSRRTASTDTQYF. CDR3 sequence (DNA): TGTGCCAGCAGCCGACGGACAGCGAGCACAGATACGCAGTATTTT. Filled out from reference TRBV11-1 and TRBJ2-3, the complete variable domain reads EAEVAQSPRYKITEKSQAVAFWCDPISGHATLYWYRQILGQGPELLVQFQDESVVDDSQLPKDRFSAERLKGVDSTLKIQPAELGDSAMYLCASSRRTASTDTQYFGPGTRLTVL.

This clonotype was counted once. This chain connects TRBV7-9 to TRBJ1-1; weak D call: TRBD1 (6 bases). Trimming left V 7 bases short and J 3 bases short, with 15 bases between. CDR1 and CDR2 (germline): SEHNR, FQNEAQ (reference sequence). There are 14 residues in the CDR3. For the CDR3, the DNA is TGTGCCAGCATCATCTGGGGGGGCGACACTGAAGCTTTCTTT. Protein product: CASIIWGGDTEAFF.

V is TRBV10-3 and J is TRBJ2-7, with 8 nucleotides matching TRBD2. The germline CDR1 and CDR2 sequences are ENHRY and SYGVKD. The CDR3 length is 15 residues. V shed 2 bases, J shed 6 bases, and the junction held 9 bases outside the gene matches. CDR3 in amino acids: CAISEKGSGISEQYF. In DNA, the CDR3 is TGTGCCATCAGTGAGAAGGGTAGCGGGATAAGCGAGCAGTACTTC.

J is TRBJ2-2 and V is TRBV7-3; no firm D call. V was shortened by 2 bases and J by 5 bases, with 15 bases between the two germline ends. In germline, CDR1 is SGHTA, CDR2 FQGTGA. CDR3 length equals 16 residues. CDR3 region: CASSLLTGSSTGELFF. The CDR3 DNA reads TGTGCCAGCAGCTTACTAACTGGATCCTCTACCGGGGAGCTGTTTTTT.

The table lists this clonotype with a few counts. The J gene is TRBJ1-4, the V gene TRBV19, with a weak D call TRBD1 (6 bases). V was trimmed by 5 bases and J by 8 bases, leaving 21 bases between them. Germline V gene lookup returns CDR1 LNHDA and CDR2 SQIVND (reference sequence). The CDR3 has 16 residues. CDR3 region: CASSANYRDFVEKLFF. The CDR3 bases are TGTGCCAGTAGTGCTAATTACAGGGACTTCGTGGAAAAACTGTTTTTT.

This clonotype was detected only a few times. The V gene is TRBV14, the J gene TRBJ2-7; D remains ambiguous. The CDR3 sequence is 12 residues long. V gave up 1 base and J gave up 12 bases, with 13 bases separating them. Germline CDR1 SGHDN, CDR2 FVKESK. CDR3 loop: CASSQVTPLTYF. In DNA, the CDR3 is TGTGCCAGCAGCCAAGTGACTCCCTTAACGTACTTC.

This clonotype was observed a handful of times. This sequence joins TRBV6-1 and TRBJ1-2; D ambiguous. The V gene's germline CDR1 is MNHNS and CDR2 SASEGT. The CDR3 loop spans 12 amino acids. Trimming took off 5 bases at V and 6 bases at J, with 10 bases between the two ends. This CDR3 reads CASSPHTDGYTF. CDR3 nucleotides: TGTGCCAGCAGTCCGCACACGGATGGCTACACCTTC.

This clonotype was counted a few times. The chain links TRBV19 to TRBJ1-1, with D maybe TRBD1 (6 bases). The CDR3 covers 15 residues. The V gene's germline CDR1 is LNHDA and CDR2 SQIVND (reference sequence). With 3 bases removed from V and 1 base from J, the gap between germline ends came to 12 bases. Written as DNA, the CDR3 is TGTGCCAGTAGTATCTCCGGACAGAGGAACACTGAAGCTTTCTTT. Amino acids: CASSISGQRNTEAFF. Based on the CDR3 plus reference TRBV19 and TRBJ1-1, the full variable domain is DGGITQSPKYLFRKEGQNVTLSCEQNLNHDAMYWYRQDPGQGLRLIYYSQIVNDFQKGDIAEGYSVSREKKESFPLTVTSAQKNPTAFYLCASSISGQRNTEAFFGQGTRLTVV.

This clonotype was detected a few times. This chain connects TRBV18 to TRBJ1-2; D gene ambiguous. Germline CDR1 and CDR2: KGHSH and LQKENI. Trimming shortened V by 4 bases and J by 4 bases, and 10 bases separated the two germline ends. This CDR3 has 13 residues. CDR3 residues: CASSLKEGYGYTF. CDR3 nucleotides: TGTGCCAGCTCACTCAAGGAGGGCTATGGCTACACCTTC.

The table lists this clonotype with a few counts. The V and J genes are TRBV19 and TRBJ1-1; tentatively, D is TRBD1 (5 bases). The germline gives CDR1 LNHDA, CDR2 SQIVND (reference sequence). The CDR3 extends over 13 amino acids. V lost 7 bases and J lost 2, with 11 bases in between. CDR3 in amino acids: CASKQTDNTEAFF. The CDR3 DNA reads as TGTGCCAGTAAACAGACAGACAACACTGAAGCTTTCTTT.

This clonotype appeared many times. This chain connects TRBV12-3 or TRBV12-4 to TRBJ2-2; no clear D gene. Trimming pared 2 bases from V and 6 bases from J, leaving 10 bases between. The CDR3 is 14 residues long. CDR3 in DNA: TGTGCCAGCAGTTTACGAAGTGCGGCCGGGGAGCTGTTTTTT. Translation: CASSLRSAAGELFF.

This chain joins TRBV29-1 and TRBJ2-7, with D perhaps matching TRBD1 or TRBD2 (5 bases each). The germline gives CDR1 SQVTM, CDR2 ANQGSEA. This CDR3 contains 14 residues. Trimming pared 4 bases from V and 3 bases from J, leaving 16 bases between. The CDR3 region is CSVGGTDIFYEQYF. The CDR3 DNA follows: TGCAGCGTTGGGGGGACGGACATTTTCTACGAGCAGTACTTC.

This clonotype was counted at least ten times. A junction end diverges from the germline sequence, so it may reflect a read error. V and J are TRBV7-3 and TRBJ1-2; D not resolved. Per the germline V gene, CDR1 is SGHTA and CDR2 is FQGTGA. The CDR3 extends over 13 amino acids. This CDR3 reads CASSFRFNYGYTF. The CDR3 region has the DNA TGTGCTAGCAGCTTTAGGTTTAACTATGGCTACACCTTC.

This clonotype was counted between two and nine times. The junction differs from germline at one of its ends, possibly a read error. The chain couples TRBV5-1 to TRBJ1-2; 7 bases align to TRBD1. The CDR3 length is 13 residues. Germline values: CDR1 SGHRS, CDR2 YFSETQ. CDR3 DNA: TGTGCCAGCAGCTTGGGGACAGATAATGGCTACACCTTC. Translation gives CASSLGTDNGYTF.

The gene calls are TRBV6-5 and TRBJ1-1; D perhaps matches TRBD1 (5 bases). The V gene's germline CDR1 is MNHEY and CDR2 SVGAGI. V was cut by 4 bases and J by 5 bases, with 14 bases left in between. The CDR3 runs 14 residues. CDR3 in amino acids: CASSSTGGSTEAFF. The DNA of the CDR3 is TGTGCCAGCAGTTCTACAGGAGGGAGTACTGAAGCTTTCTTT.

This clonotype turned up a few times. This sequence joins TRBV19 and TRBJ2-6, with 9 positions matching TRBD1. V gave up 5 bases and J gave up 0 bases; unmatched junction bases: 5. The CDR3 has 17 residues. CDR1 is LNHDA, CDR2 SQIVND, per germline (reference sequence). CDR3 residues: CASSRDRASSGANVLTF. In nucleotides, the CDR3 is TGTGCCAGTAGTCGGGACAGGGCCAGCTCTGGGGCCAACGTCCTGACTTTC.

The chain has TRBV11-2 and TRBJ1-6; D gene unclear. The V end was cut by 0 bases, the J end by 5 bases, with 11 bases between. The CDR3 is 16 amino acids. Germline V gives CDR1 SGHAT, CDR2 FQNNGV. The CDR3 region is CASSLEGADHNSPLHF. The DNA of the CDR3 is TGTGCCAGCAGCTTAGAGGGTGCGGACCATAATTCACCCCTCCACTTT.

This clonotype was counted at least ten times. The gene calls are TRBV11-2 and TRBJ1-1; 12 nucleotides agree with TRBD1. Germline CDR1 SGHAT, CDR2 FQNNGV. V was clipped by 3 bases and J by 5 bases; unmatched bases: 10. The CDR3 is 17 amino acids. The CDR3 bases are TGTGCCAGCAGCTTTTCCGGGACAGGGGGCTGGTGGACTGAAGCTTTCTTT. Translating gives CASSFSGTGGWWTEAFF.

This clonotype was recorded at least ten times. The gene calls are TRBV2 and TRBJ1-5; D ambiguous. Germline V gene sequence: CDR1 SNHLY, CDR2 FYNNEI. Trimming cost V 6 bases and J 4 bases, with 10 bases left between them. The CDR3 consists of 13 residues. Written as DNA, the CDR3 is TGTGCCAGCAGCCTGACCCTGAATCAGCCCCAGCATTTT. Its translation is CASSLTLNQPQHF.

The rearrangement joins TRBV9 to TRBJ2-7; D ambiguous. V lost 4 bases and J 0 bases, leaving 14 bases between the germline ends. Looked up from germline, CDR1 is SGDLS and CDR2 is YYNGEE. CDR3 length equals 15 residues. Here the CDR3 DNA reads TGTGCCAGCAGCTTCGGACCCGCGAGCTCCTACGAGCAGTACTTC. It is translated as CASSFGPASSYEQYF.

As to this clonotype: A much larger clone differs from this one at a single base, so this may be a read error. This chain connects TRBV27 to TRBJ2-7; D not certain. The CDR3 extends over 12 amino acids. Looked up from germline, CDR1 is MNHEY and CDR2 is SMNVEV (reference sequence). The CDR3 DNA reads TGTGCCAGCAGTGCAAGCAGTTACGGGCAGTACTTC. Protein product: CASSASSYGQYF.